The entry below gives a single T cell receptor (beta chain) sequence along with its context. The entry originates in a study of T cell responses to AZD1222 COVID-19 vaccine. The ends were cut back, 2 bases at V and 2 bases at J, with 10 bases in the middle. This CDR3 region has 16 residues. Germline-derived CDR1 and CDR2 are MNHEY and SVGAGI. TCRdb's table, derived via immunoSEQ multiplex PCR, lists solely in-frame clones and lacks some. The repertoire includes 150,000 to 200,000 clones, 90% to 95% of them detected once, and 3.5% to 4.5% sits in the top ten. This specimen was peripheral blood, taken on day 0 of AZD1222 vaccination. This chain joins TRBV6-5 and TRBJ2-6; D is possibly TRBD2 (6 bases). This clonotype originated in an adult in good health. The CDR3, as DNA: TGTGCCAGCAGTTACAGGAGGGCAGCTGGGGCCAACGTCCTGACTTTC. Translating gives CASSYRRAAGANVLTF.